Sequencing of this T cell receptor (beta chain) was carried out in a study of CD8 T cells in Susac syndrome (dated by TCRdb to about 2019). For the wider study: The study used repertoire sequencing to test whether antigen drove CD8+ T cell activation and differentiation in Susac syndrome. Study-wide conclusions, independent of this receptor: The number of individuals in the TCR sequencing and HLA analysis was acknowledged as relatively small.

RNA was extracted with the RNeasy kit and roughly 0.5 to 1 ug was reverse transcribed using random hexamers. The immunoSEQ multiplex PCR assay, which covers 54 Vbeta and 13 Jbeta segments, was used to amplify TCR beta CDR3 regions. To correct PCR amplification bias, a synthetic template baseline was used for both primer optimization and computational correction. The study's processing was this. Reads were annotated to V, D and J genes according to IMGT and were analyzed with immunoSEQ Analyzer, with only productive sequences retained. Clonality was calculated as one minus the Shannon entropy normalized by log2 of the number of productive unique sequences. For each patient and control, public and private clones were evaluated within the 100 most prevalent clones. A clone was defined as Susac-specific if it was absent from the healthy and MS cohorts, from some 1,100 published viral clones and from other ImmuneACCESS disease sequences. The public sequencing data were trimmed at Q25 with fastp and processed into clonotypes with MiXCR by TCRdb, which kept only in-frame beta chains. Rows merge per CDR3 protein into single entries with the most common DNA and genes. For this entry, the V and J calls and clone size follow TCRdb and not the study's own pipeline. A total of some 160,000 distinct CDR3 sequences appear in this sample, roughly nine tenths of them only once. The top ten constitute 0.08% of the sample.

Peripheral blood CD8+ and CD4+ T cells from healthy donors, Susac syndrome patients and multiple sclerosis patients were profiled by high-throughput TCR beta sequencing. The healthy donors served as controls matched for age and sex. CD8+ TEMRA cells were enriched by FACS, while bulk CD8+ and CD4+ T cells were purified by magnetic negative isolation. Blood was drawn into EDTA tubes, processed within 24 hours, and PBMCs were isolated by density gradient centrifugation. PBMCs intended for TCR sequencing were frozen in liquid nitrogen and were later thawed in a 37 degrees C water bath. The sorted or isolated CD4+, CD8+ and CD8+ TEMRA cells reached a purity of at least 90%. A note on this clonotype: Its antigen remains unidentified. No base-level quality is on record; no much larger clone is a single base apart.

Trimming takes 3 bases from V and 7 bases from J, and the germline ends sit 21 bases apart. The germline V gene (reference sequence) supplies CDR1 DFQATT and CDR2 SNEGSKA. The CDR3 sequence holds 15 residues, the cysteine and phenylalanine included. CDR3 DNA is the only sequence kept; it has 45 bases, read in frame from the first base. The receptor was isolated from a human donor in good health. The sequencing sample was made of CD4+ T cells from PBMCs. The receptor chain draws on TRBV20-1 and TRBJ2-5; 5 matching bases give a weak D call of TRBD2. The CDR3 sequence is CSASALDPQRGTQYF. The DNA sequence follows: TGCAGTGCTAGCGCGCTGGACCCGCAACGGGGGACCCAGTACTTC.